One sample yielded the 20 T cell receptor beta chains listed below, sequenced in a study of T cell repertoires in cytomegalovirus infection. No antigen has been identified for these receptors. A single record per CDR3 protein comes from TCRdb applying MiXCR to the reads. Of around 770,000 distinct CDR3 sequences in the sample, 25% to 35% were seen once. This specimen was cultured CD8+ T cells from PBMCs, taken from culture after CMV antigen stimulation. All receptors derive from a human donor in good health (CMV status not recorded). Some clones in this sample may be carry-over from other donors' samples.

V and J are TRBV2 and TRBJ1-6; TRBD1 matches 10 bases. Losses at the gene ends were 7 bases for V and 2 bases for J; bases not matched to a gene: 5. Germline V gene sequence: CDR1 SNHLY, CDR2 FYNNEI. This CDR3 spans 16 amino acids. CDR3 DNA: TGTGCCAGCACCAAGGACAGGGGGACCTATAATTCACCCCTCCACTTT. Its translation: CASTKDRGTYNSPLHF.

This clonotype was seen a few times. This chain links TRBV6-5 with TRBJ1-1; 11 bases map to TRBD1. The CDR3 runs 17 residues. With V trimmed by 6 bases and J by 5 bases, 14 bases remained unmatched. Germline CDR1 MNHEY, CDR2 SVGAGI. This CDR3 reads CASSPNPGQGAWTEAFF. The DNA of the CDR3 is TGTGCCAGCAGCCCCAACCCCGGACAGGGGGCATGGACTGAAGCTTTCTTT.

This clonotype was seen more than once but under ten times. The chain is built from TRBV7-9 and TRBJ2-5; D uncertain. This CDR3 is built from 15 residues. With 6 bases removed from V and 5 bases from J, the gap between germline ends came to 19 bases. The germline gives CDR1 SEHNR, CDR2 FQNEAQ (reference sequence). The DNA for the CDR3 is TGTGCCAGCAGAAACTTCGCGGAGTTCCCCGAGACCCAGTACTTC. As protein: CASRNFAEFPETQYF.

This clonotype was detected only a few times. The chain uses TRBV20-1 and TRBJ1-1; D uncertain. The CDR3 is 13 residues long. V was shortened by 0 bases and J by 1 base, with 6 bases between the two germline ends. Germline CDR1 and CDR2: DFQATT and SNEGSKA (reference sequence). Here the CDR3 DNA reads TGCAGTGCTAGAGATCGGGGGAACACTGAAGCTTTCTTT. This encodes CSARDRGNTEAFF.

This clonotype was observed a few times. V gene TRBV19 combines with J gene TRBJ2-1; 14 nucleotides align to TRBD2. This CDR3 contains 18 residues. V shed 7 bases and J 3 bases; nucleotides not matched to a gene: 11. CDR1 and CDR2 from the germline V gene are LNHDA and SQIVND (reference sequence). CDR3 residues: CASTLRPGLAGVYNEQFF. CDR3 nucleotide sequence: TGTGCCAGTACCCTCAGACCGGGACTAGCGGGGGTCTACAATGAGCAGTTCTTC.

This clonotype was seen a few times. The rearrangement joins TRBV4-2 to TRBJ1-1; D is unresolved. Germline V lookup: CDR1 LGHNA, CDR2 YNFKEQ. This CDR3 region has 17 residues. Trimming took 6 bases from V and 0 from J, leaving 20 bases between them. The CDR3 DNA is TGTGCCAGCAGTAATAGGAGAGAAGGGCTGATGAACACTGAAGCTTTCTTT. It specifies CASSNRREGLMNTEAFF.

This clonotype was detected many times. The chain uses TRBV4-1 and TRBJ2-5; TRBD2 matches at 13 bases. Germline-derived CDR1 and CDR2 are MGHRA and YSYEKL. With 3 bases clipped from V and 3 bases from J, the junction kept 7 bases outside the gene matches. The CDR3 is 17 residues long. The CDR3 sequence is CASSHSTSGGAEETQYF. The CDR3, as DNA: TGCGCCAGCAGCCATTCCACTAGCGGGGGGGCCGAAGAGACCCAGTACTTC.

This clonotype was counted only a few times. The chain has TRBV6-5 and TRBJ1-5; D may be TRBD1 (5 bases). From germline, CDR1 is MNHEY and CDR2 SVGAGI. Trimming cost V 2 bases and J 5 bases, with 7 bases left between them. CDR3 size: 13 residues. The DNA for the CDR3 is TGTGCCAGCAGTTACAGGGGCCATCAGCCCCAGCATTTT. Translating it yields CASSYRGHQPQHF.

This clonotype was picked up a small number of times. The chain uses TRBV7-9 and TRBJ2-4, with a tentative D call TRBD2 (6 bases). The V gene's germline CDR1 is SEHNR and CDR2 FQNEAQ (reference sequence). This CDR3 region has 12 residues. V lost 3 bases and J lost 12, with 12 bases in between. The CDR3: CASSFGGGGQYF. The CDR3 DNA sequence: TGTGCCAGCAGCTTCGGTGGGGGAGGTCAGTACTTC. Together with reference TRBV7-9 and TRBJ2-4, the CDR3 gives the full variable domain: DTGVSQNPRHKITKRGQNVTFRCDPISEHNRLYWYRQTLGQGPEFLTYFQNEAQLEKSRLLSDRFSAERPKGSFSTLEIQRTEQGDSAMYLCASSFGGGGQYFGAGTRLSVL.

This chain uses TRBV19 with TRBJ1-2; 9 nucleotides agree with TRBD1. There are 13 residues in the CDR3. Germline-derived CDR1 and CDR2 are LNHDA and SQIVND (reference sequence). Trimming took 8 bases from V and 4 from J; bases not matched to a gene: 5. CDR3 residues: CASRTGAAYGYTF. CDR3 bases: TGTGCCAGTCGGACAGGGGCAGCCTATGGCTACACCTTC.

This clonotype was recorded many times. The gene calls are TRBV6-6 and TRBJ1-2; tentatively, D is TRBD1 (5 bases). The CDR3 extends over 14 amino acids. The germline CDR1 and CDR2 sequences are MNHNY and SVGAGI (reference sequence). The germline V and J ends were trimmed by 11 bases and 7 bases, with 23 bases remaining between them. CDR3 DNA sequence: TGTGCCTCGCGGGGGGAACAGCTCTATATTGGCTACACCTTC. This codes for CASRGEQLYIGYTF.

This clonotype was found a few times. This chain uses TRBV6-1 with TRBJ1-2, with TRBD1 identical over 7 bases. The germline gives CDR1 MNHNS, CDR2 SASEGT. The CDR3 length is 15 residues. The V gene end was trimmed by 6 bases and the J gene end by 3 bases; junction bases not matched to a gene: 10. CDR3 sequence: CASRQQGEDYYGYTF. CDR3 DNA sequence: TGTGCCAGCAGACAGCAGGGGGAGGATTACTATGGCTACACCTTC.

The J gene is TRBJ2-1, the V gene TRBV7-9, with TRBD1 matching 8 bases. Germline V gives CDR1 SEHNR, CDR2 FQNEAQ (reference sequence). The V and J ends lost 3 bases and 4 bases, in that order; junction bases with no gene match: 8. The CDR3 length is 16 residues. CDR3 sequence (DNA): TGTGCCAGCAGCTTCACCGGGACAGGTGTGTACAATGAGCAGTTCTTC. Translating gives CASSFTGTGVYNEQFF.

Of note for this clonotype: A much bigger clone sits one base away, suggesting this may be a read error. This sequence joins TRBV7-6 and TRBJ2-5, with 9 bases fitting TRBD1. Germline V CDR1 and CDR2: SGHVS, FNYEAQ. The CDR3 consists of 15 residues. CDR3 nucleotide sequence: TGTACCAGCAGCTTAGAACACAGGGGGCGAGAGACCCAGTACTTC. It encodes CTSSLEHRGRETQYF.

This clonotype has just one count. V gene TRBV20-1 combines with J gene TRBJ2-1; 7 bases align to TRBD2. The ends lost 5 bases at V and 3 bases at J; junction bases unmatched: 13. The CDR3 spans 16 residues. Germline assignment: CDR1 DFQATT and CDR2 SNEGSKA (reference sequence). CDR3: CSAAGRGGGFYNEQFF. The CDR3 bases are TGCAGTGCTGCCGGCCGGGGCGGGGGTTTCTACAATGAGCAGTTCTTC.

V and J are TRBV4-2 and TRBJ1-5; D may be TRBD1 (5 bases). Trimming cost V 7 bases and J 2 bases, with 18 bases left between them. Per the germline V gene, CDR1 is LGHNA and CDR2 is YNFKEQ. The CDR3 consists of 16 residues. CDR3: CASTTQVGGGNQPQHF. CDR3 sequence (DNA): TGTGCCAGCACCACTCAGGTGGGGGGAGGCAATCAGCCCCAGCATTTT.

This clonotype appeared many times. The V gene is TRBV7-2, the J gene TRBJ2-7, with 9 bases matching TRBD2. Germline CDR1 and CDR2: SGHTA and FQGNSA. V was pared by 1 base and J by 6 bases, with 10 bases of the junction left unmatched. This CDR3 contains 16 residues. CDR3 nucleotides: TGTGCCAGCAGCTTAGTTACGCGGGGGGGCGCTCTCGAGCAGTACTTC. Translating it yields CASSLVTRGGALEQYF.

This clonotype was seen repeatedly, ten times or more. This rearrangement joins TRBV27 to TRBJ1-2; D is unclear. The CDR3 covers 14 residues. Germline CDR1 MNHEY, CDR2 SMNVEV (reference sequence). Trimming cost V 2 bases and J 4 bases, with 11 bases left between them. CDR3 amino acids: CASSLAVYAYGYTF. For the CDR3, the DNA is TGTGCCAGCAGTTTAGCTGTATATGCCTATGGCTACACCTTC.

This clonotype was observed a handful of times. This chain links TRBV20-1 with TRBJ1-1; D gene uncertain. CDR3 length: 16 residues. Germline-derived CDR1 and CDR2 are DFQATT and SNEGSKA (reference sequence). With 8 bases removed from V and 0 bases from J, the gap between germline ends came to 22 bases. CDR3 nucleotide sequence: TGCAGTAAGCTATGGTCAGGTACTAATATGAACACTGAAGCTTTCTTT. This sequence encodes CSKLWSGTNMNTEAFF.

This chain uses TRBV4-3 with TRBJ1-1; D is possibly TRBD1 (6 bases). Looked up from germline, CDR1 is LGHNA and CDR2 is YSLEER. Trimming pared 5 bases from V and 8 bases from J, leaving 12 bases between. The CDR3 spans 12 residues. For the CDR3, the DNA is TGCGCCAGCAGCGATTGGACAGCCGAAGCTTTCTTT. Amino acids: CASSDWTAEAFF.